These T cell receptor beta chains were read from a single sample in a study of T cells in Graves' hyperthyroidism and ophthalmopathy. TCRdb re-called the multiplex PCR reads with MiXCR, one entry per CDR3 protein. Of 410,000 or so distinct CDR3 sequences listed, roughly 15% are singletons. The sequenced sample was blood. The receptors here all came from a man between 18 and 35 years old with Graves' ophthalmopathy. Both conserved end residues are part of each CDR3. The D gene is left open where the match is weak. The listing skips clone size in some rows; elsewhere it reads once, few, many or a size class.

V gene	J gene	CDR3 length	D gene	clone size	CDR3 protein	CDR3 DNA
TRBV13	TRBJ1-1	15	NA	many	CASSLDFVVNTEAFF	TGTGCCAGCAGCTTGGACTTTGTCGTGAACACTGAAGCTTTCTTT
TRBV9	TRBJ2-7	13	TRBD1	NA	CASSTGAAGEQYF	TGTGCCAGCAGCACAGGGGCCGCGGGCGAGCAGTACTTC
TRBV12-3/TRBV12-4	TRBJ1-5	15	NA	many	CASSTAGVSNQPQHF	TGTGCCAGCAGTACAGCCGGGGTTAGCAATCAGCCCCAGCATTTT
TRBV10-3	TRBJ2-7	14	NA	many	CAISGKGPTYEQYF	TGTGCCATCAGTGGGAAGGGGCCGACCTACGAGCAGTACTTC
TRBV6-1	TRBJ1-1	13	NA	NA	CASRGLRYTEAFF	TGTGCCAGCAGGGGGCTTAGATACACTGAAGCTTTCTTT
TRBV4-1	TRBJ2-5	18	TRBD2	NA	CASSQDSPSGGLQETQYF	TGCGCCAGCAGCCAAGATTCCCCTAGCGGGGGCCTCCAAGAGACCCAGTACTTC
TRBV30	TRBJ1-2	13	NA	NA	CAWSVFGSYGYTF	TGTGCCTGGAGTGTATTCGGTAGTTATGGCTACACCTTC
TRBV6-2/TRBV6-3	TRBJ2-7	13	NA	many	CASSPRHIYEQYF	TGTGCCAGCAGTCCGCGACACATCTACGAGCAGTACTTC
TRBV3-1	TRBJ2-3	11	NA	many	CASSQADTQYF	TGTGCCAGCAGCCAAGCAGATACGCAGTATTTT
TRBV12-3/TRBV12-4	TRBJ1-1	13	TRBD1	many	CASSPGTVAEAFF	TGTGCCAGCAGCCCCGGGACAGTCGCTGAAGCTTTCTTT
TRBV5-6	TRBJ2-1	14	NA	many	CASSLEGPGDEQFF	TGTGCCAGCAGCTTGGAGGGTCCGGGCGATGAGCAGTTCTTC
TRBV20-1	TRBJ1-6	15	NA	NA	CSARQVLSYNSPLHF	TGCAGTGCTAGACAGGTCCTCTCCTATAATTCACCCCTCCACTTT
TRBV2	TRBJ2-3	15	TRBD1	NA	CASGPPGGGSDTQYF	TGTGCCAGCGGGCCCCCAGGGGGCGGATCAGATACGCAGTATTTT
TRBV5-1	TRBJ1-1	13	TRBD1	NA	CASGGGASTEAFF	TGCGCCAGCGGAGGGGGCGCGTCTACTGAAGCTTTCTTT
TRBV11-2	TRBJ2-2	20	TRBD1	many	CASSSQSGGLGIWLTGELFF	TGTGCCAGCAGCTCACAGTCAGGGGGCCTCGGGATTTGGCTCACCGGGGAGCTGTTTTTT
TRBV6-1	TRBJ2-7	13	NA	many	CASSHGQAYEQYF	TGTGCCAGCAGTCACGGACAAGCCTACGAGCAGTACTTC
TRBV5-1	TRBJ2-6	15	NA	NA	CASRVDSPGANVLTF	TGCGCCAGCCGGGTAGACAGTCCTGGGGCCAACGTCCTGACTTTC
TRBV7-9	TRBJ1-6	14	NA	NA	CASNSGGSYSPLHF	TGTGCCAGCAACTCCGGGGGCTCGTATTCACCCCTCCACTTT
TRBV20-1	TRBJ1-1	14	NA	many	CSARAFRGAAEAFF	TGCAGTGCTAGAGCCTTTCGGGGGGCGGCTGAAGCTTTCTTT
TRBV2	TRBJ2-7	18	TRBD1	NA	CASSDLGGLQVGSYEQYF	TGTGCCAGCAGTGATTTAGGGGGCTTGCAGGTGGGGTCCTACGAGCAGTACTTC
TRBV11-2	TRBJ2-3	13	NA	many	CASSDSGVDTQYF	TGTGCCAGCAGCGATTCGGGGGTAGATACGCAGTATTTT
TRBV2	TRBJ2-1	12	NA	many	CASGATPSEQFF	TGTGCCAGCGGGGCAACCCCCAGTGAGCAGTTCTTC
TRBV14	TRBJ2-6	16	TRBD1	few	CASSQQGASGANVLTF	TGTGCCAGCAGCCAACAGGGGGCCTCTGGGGCCAACGTCCTGACTTTC
TRBV7-8	TRBJ2-3	16	TRBD2	many	CASSLRLAGGRDTQYF	TGTGCCAGCAGCCTGAGACTAGCGGGAGGGCGCGATACGCAGTATTTT
TRBV27	TRBJ2-3	13	NA	NA	CASSIRGTDTQYF	TGTGCCAGCAGTATAAGGGGGACAGATACGCAGTATTTT
TRBV5-1	TRBJ2-6	16	NA	few	CASSLARLSGANVLTF	TGCGCCAGCAGCTTGGCCAGGCTCTCTGGGGCCAACGTCCTGACTTTC
TRBV30	TRBJ2-7	15	TRBD1	NA	CAWSPRTGAAYEQYF	TGTGCCTGGAGTCCCCGGACAGGGGCAGCCTACGAGCAGTACTTC
TRBV7-9	TRBJ1-5	14	NA	many	CASSMGRGNQPQHF	TGTGCCAGCAGCATGGGACGGGGCAATCAGCCCCAGCATTTT
TRBV30	TRBJ1-2	17	NA	many	CAWMPTHNTVSSRGYTF	TGTGCCTGGATGCCTACACATAATACAGTCTCCTCGCGGGGCTACACCTTC
TRBV10-1	TRBJ2-7	14	NA	NA	CASRENPGVYEQYF	TGCGCCAGCAGAGAAAATCCGGGAGTCTACGAGCAGTACTTC
TRBV24-1	TRBJ1-1	13	NA	many	CATSDLLGTEAFF	TGTGCCACCAGTGATTTGCTTGGCACTGAAGCTTTCTTT
TRBV9	TRBJ1-1	13	TRBD1	many	CASSVAGGGEAFF	TGTGCCAGCAGCGTAGCAGGGGGCGGTGAAGCTTTCTTT
TRBV9	TRBJ1-1	14	TRBD1	NA	CASRTQGAFTEAFF	TGTGCCAGCAGAACACAGGGGGCCTTCACTGAAGCTTTCTTT
TRBV30	TRBJ1-5	16	NA	many	CAWSPLGGLSNQPQHF	TGTGCCTGGAGTCCCCTAGGGGGGCTGAGTAATCAGCCCCAGCATTTT
TRBV6-1	TRBJ1-1	12	NA	NA	CALIKGNTEAFF	TGTGCCTTAATTAAAGGGAACACTGAAGCTTTCTTT